The entry that follows covers one T cell receptor (beta chain) sequence. This specimen comes from a study of blood T cell repertoires in COVID-19. CDR3 length: 14 amino acids. Measured with immunoSEQ multiplex PCR; TCRdb has only the in-frame clones, and not every one. The sample contains fewer than 250,000 clones, roughly 91% of which appear only once. The rearrangement joins TRBV21-1 to TRBJ2-3; TRBD2 is taken as the D call from the table, unchecked against the DNA. TRBV21-1 is annotated as a pseudogene. The source is a man aged 30-40 years with COVID-19, enrolled during active disease. Sequenced: peripheral blood. The CDR3 sequence is CASRGLAGTDTQYF. In DNA, the CDR3 is TGTGCCAGCAGAGGTCTAGCGGGTACAGATACGCAGTATTTT.